One and the same sample provided the 17 T cell receptor beta chains below, sequenced in a study of cytomegalovirus exposure and HLA in healthy donors. PCR used 60 Vbeta primers and 13 Jbeta primers. Measured with immunoSEQ multiplex PCR; TCRdb has only the in-frame clones, and not every one. This sample has approximately 210,000 clones, with over 80% found just once. Sequenced sample: PBMCs. The receptors were gathered from a woman aged 45-59 years in good health and CMV-seropositive.

The chain joins TRBV6-5 to TRBJ1-1; TRBD1 aligns across 7 bases. The CDR3 consists of 14 residues. Losses at the gene ends were 6 bases for V and 4 bases for J; bases not matched to a gene: 8. Germline V gives CDR1 MNHEY, CDR2 SVGAGI. The CDR3 loop reads CASSRQGRSTEAFF. The CDR3 DNA reads TGTGCCAGCAGCCGACAGGGACGGAGCACTGAAGCTTTCTTT.

This chain connects TRBV27 to TRBJ2-5, with D perhaps matching TRBD1 (6 bases). Germline loops: CDR1 MNHEY, CDR2 SMNVEV (reference sequence). V dropped 4 bases and J dropped 11 bases, with 17 bases sitting between them. This CDR3 has 13 residues. CDR3 coding DNA: TGTGCCAGCAGTTACGTCAGGGGATCGGAGCAGTACTTC. Translated: CASSYVRGSEQYF.

J is TRBJ1-1 and V is TRBV27; TRBD1 is a possible D gene (6 bases). The CDR3 runs 14 residues. Germline V gene lookup returns CDR1 MNHEY and CDR2 SMNVEV (reference sequence). V was cut by 3 bases and J by 3 bases, with 11 bases left in between. Written as DNA, the CDR3 is TGTGCCAGCAGTTTTCTGGGGGCGGACACTGAAGCTTTCTTT. Its protein product is CASSFLGADTEAFF.

The rearrangement joins TRBV28 to TRBJ1-1; unclear D gene. Germline V gene data show CDR1 as MDHEN and CDR2 as SYDVKM. V was pared by 3 bases and J by 0 bases, with 11 bases between. The CDR3 is made up of 15 amino acids. This chain's CDR3 is CASSLFGGLNTEAFF. The CDR3 region has the DNA TGTGCCAGCAGTTTGTTTGGAGGTTTGAACACTGAAGCTTTCTTT.

J is TRBJ2-1 and V is TRBV25-1; TRBD1 is a possible D gene (6 bases). The CDR3 has 17 amino acids. The ends were cut back, 4 bases at V and 8 bases at J, with 24 bases in the middle. The germline V gene has CDR1 MGHDK and CDR2 SYGVNS. As DNA, the CDR3 is TGTGCCAGCAGTGGGCGTAACAGGGTGGTCATTCGGGATGAGCAGTTCTTC. Translation gives CASSGRNRVVIRDEQFF.

The CDR3 loop reads CASSIEGGGATDTQYF. The DNA of the CDR3 is TGTGCCAGTAGTATAGAGGGCGGGGGGGCCACAGATACGCAGTATTTT. The chain is built from TRBV19 and TRBJ2-3; 9 nucleotides line up with TRBD2. This CDR3 has 16 residues. Germline V gene sequence: CDR1 LNHDA, CDR2 SQIVND (reference sequence). Trimming took 0 bases from V and 2 from J; bases not matched to a gene: 3.

The chain combines TRBV6-6 with TRBJ2-1; D is perhaps TRBD1 (6 bases). The CDR3 is 15 residues long. In germline, CDR1 is MNHNY, CDR2 SVGAGI (reference sequence). V shed 6 bases and J shed 0 bases, with 12 bases lying between them. In DNA form, the CDR3 reads TGTGCCAGCAGCGGGACGGACAGCTCCTACAATGAGCAGTTCTTC. Amino acids: CASSGTDSSYNEQFF.

The chain has TRBV5-8 and TRBJ2-3, with 8 positions matching TRBD1. CDR1 SGHTS and CDR2 YDEGEE come from the germline V gene. The J segment lost 4 bases and the V segment lost 4 bases, leaving 11 bases of the junction unmatched. CDR3 size: 16 residues. The DNA for the CDR3 is TGTGCCAGCAGCCGCGGGGCCCGGACAGGGCCAGATACGCAGTATTTT. The encoded protein is CASSRGARTGPDTQYF.

The chain uses TRBV5-1 and TRBJ2-5; TRBD1 is a possible D gene (6 bases). Germline-derived CDR1 and CDR2 are SGHRS and YFSETQ. The ends were cut back, 5 bases at V and 9 bases at J, with 11 bases in the middle. CDR3 size: 11 residues. This CDR3 reads CASRGGEAQYF. The CDR3, as DNA: TGCGCCAGCAGAGGGGGTGAGGCCCAGTACTTC.

This clone was found a few times. The genes are TRBV6-6 and TRBJ1-5; TRBD1 matches 9 bases. CDR1 and CDR2 (germline): MNHNY, SVGAGI (reference sequence). This CDR3 comprises 15 residues. V was clipped by 6 bases and J by 1 base; unmatched bases: 4. Here the CDR3 reads CASSWDRVSNQPQHF. CDR3 DNA sequence: TGTGCCAGCAGCTGGGACAGGGTCAGCAATCAGCCCCAGCATTTT.

The rearrangement links TRBV5-1 to TRBJ2-1, with a possible D match to TRBD1 (5 bases). The CDR3 totals 15 residues. V was trimmed by 0 bases and J by 4 bases, leaving 11 bases between them. The germline V gene encodes CDR1 SGHRS and CDR2 YFSETQ. The CDR3 DNA sequence: TGCGCCAGCAGCTTGGCCATGACAGCTTACAATGAGCAGTTCTTC. Protein product: CASSLAMTAYNEQFF.

The chain recombines TRBV29-1 with TRBJ2-2; the D is unclear. This CDR3 spans 12 amino acids. With 4 bases removed from V and 3 bases from J, the gap between germline ends came to 6 bases. In germline, CDR1 is SQVTM, CDR2 ANQGSEA. The CDR3 loop reads CSVVPDTGELFF. The CDR3 DNA reads TGCAGCGTTGTCCCGGACACCGGGGAGCTGTTTTTT.

The chain carries TRBV19 and TRBJ2-3, with TRBD1 matching 7 bases. V was pared by 9 bases and J by 0 bases, with 9 bases of the junction left unmatched. CDR1 LNHDA and CDR2 SQIVND come from the germline V gene (reference sequence). The CDR3 length is 15 residues. The DNA of the CDR3 is TGTGCCAGCCTAGCACAGGGGCTTAGCACAGATACGCAGTATTTT. It encodes CASLAQGLSTDTQYF.

The CDR3 loop reads CASTIHGGLGANVLTF. The CDR3 DNA reads TGTGCCAGTACAATTCACGGGGGTCTCGGGGCCAACGTCCTGACTTTC. The gene calls are TRBV28 and TRBJ2-6, with a tentative D call TRBD2 (6 bases). CDR3 length: 16 residues. V was pared by 9 bases and J by 4 bases, with 19 bases between. Germline V CDR1 and CDR2: MDHEN, SYDVKM.

The chain carries TRBV7-2 and TRBJ2-1; D perhaps matches TRBD2 (7 bases). The CDR3 extends over 15 amino acids. The germline gives CDR1 SGHTA, CDR2 FQGNSA. Trimming pared 1 base from V and 5 bases from J, leaving 12 bases between. The CDR3 spells CASSLGGGHHNEQFF. CDR3 DNA: TGTGCCAGCAGCTTAGGGGGGGGGCATCACAATGAGCAGTTCTTC.

J is TRBJ1-5 and V is TRBV19; 11 nucleotides line up with TRBD1. The CDR3 is 17 amino acids. The J segment lost 6 bases and the V segment lost 0 bases, leaving 7 bases of the junction unmatched. CDR1 and CDR2 (germline): LNHDA, SQIVND (reference sequence). The CDR3 bases are TGTGCCAGTAGTATAGATCTGGGACAGGGGGGCCGTCAGCCCCAGCATTTT. This codes for CASSIDLGQGGRQPQHF.

The V call is TRBV9, the J call TRBJ2-3, with D possibly TRBD1 on 7 matching bases. Per germline, CDR1 SGDLS and CDR2 YYNGEE. The V and J ends lost 3 bases and 3 bases respectively, with 14 bases between them. The CDR3 has 15 amino acids. This CDR3 reads CASSGGGTETDTQYF. DNA for the CDR3: TGTGCCAGCAGCGGAGGGGGGACAGAAACAGATACGCAGTATTTT.